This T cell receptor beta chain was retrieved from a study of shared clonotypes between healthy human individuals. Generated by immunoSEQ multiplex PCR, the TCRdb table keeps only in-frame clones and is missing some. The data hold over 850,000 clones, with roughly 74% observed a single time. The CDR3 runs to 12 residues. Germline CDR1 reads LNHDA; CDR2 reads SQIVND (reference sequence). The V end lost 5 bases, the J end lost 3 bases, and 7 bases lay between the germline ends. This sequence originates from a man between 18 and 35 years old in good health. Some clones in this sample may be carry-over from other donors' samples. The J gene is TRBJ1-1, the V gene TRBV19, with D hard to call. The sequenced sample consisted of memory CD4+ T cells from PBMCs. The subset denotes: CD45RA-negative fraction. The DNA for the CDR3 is TGTGCCAGTAGTGACCGGTACACTGAAGCTTTCTTT. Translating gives CASSDRYTEAFF.